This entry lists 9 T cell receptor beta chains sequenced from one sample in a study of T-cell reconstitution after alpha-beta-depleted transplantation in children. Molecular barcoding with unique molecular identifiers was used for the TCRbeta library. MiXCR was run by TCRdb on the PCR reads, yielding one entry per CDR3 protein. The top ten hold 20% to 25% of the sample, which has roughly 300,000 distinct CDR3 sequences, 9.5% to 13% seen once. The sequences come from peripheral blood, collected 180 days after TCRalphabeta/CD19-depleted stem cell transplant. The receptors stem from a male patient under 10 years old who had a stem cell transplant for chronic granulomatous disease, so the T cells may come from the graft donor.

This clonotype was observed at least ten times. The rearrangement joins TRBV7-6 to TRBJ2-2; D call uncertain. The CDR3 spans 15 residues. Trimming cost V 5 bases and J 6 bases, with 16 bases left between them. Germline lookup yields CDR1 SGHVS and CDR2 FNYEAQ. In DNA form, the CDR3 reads TGTGCCAGCAGCCCGGCTTGGTTGGGTTCCGGGGAGCTGTTTTTT. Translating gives CASSPAWLGSGELFF.

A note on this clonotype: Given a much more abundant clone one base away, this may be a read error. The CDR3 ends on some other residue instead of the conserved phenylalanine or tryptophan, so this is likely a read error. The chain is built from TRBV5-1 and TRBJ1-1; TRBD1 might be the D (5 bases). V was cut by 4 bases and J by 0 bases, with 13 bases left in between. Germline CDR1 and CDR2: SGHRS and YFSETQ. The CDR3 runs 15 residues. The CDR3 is CASSRLDSMNTEAFS. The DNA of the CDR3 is TGCGCCAGCAGCCGCCTAGACAGCATGAACACTGAAGCTTTCTCT.

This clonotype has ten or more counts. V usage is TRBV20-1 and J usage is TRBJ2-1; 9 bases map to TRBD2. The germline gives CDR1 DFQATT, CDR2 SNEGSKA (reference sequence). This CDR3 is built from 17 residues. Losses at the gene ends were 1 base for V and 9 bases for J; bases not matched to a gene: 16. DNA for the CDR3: TGCAGTGCTAGAGTGGGGCAGGGGTGGACTAGCGAGCGTGAGCAGTTCTTC. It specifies CSARVGQGWTSEREQFF.

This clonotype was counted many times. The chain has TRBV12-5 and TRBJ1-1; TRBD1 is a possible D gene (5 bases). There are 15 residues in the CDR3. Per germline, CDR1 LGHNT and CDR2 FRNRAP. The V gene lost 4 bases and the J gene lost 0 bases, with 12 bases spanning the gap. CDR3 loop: CASGSSGTMNTEAFF. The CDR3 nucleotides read TGTGCTAGTGGTTCCTCCGGGACGATGAACACTGAAGCTTTCTTT.

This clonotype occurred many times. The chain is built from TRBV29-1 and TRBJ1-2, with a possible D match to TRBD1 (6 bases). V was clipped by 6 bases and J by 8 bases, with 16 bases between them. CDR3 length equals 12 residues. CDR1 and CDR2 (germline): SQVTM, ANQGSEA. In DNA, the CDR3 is TGCAGCGTGCTCACAGGGATAGGGGGCTACACCTTC. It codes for CSVLTGIGGYTF.

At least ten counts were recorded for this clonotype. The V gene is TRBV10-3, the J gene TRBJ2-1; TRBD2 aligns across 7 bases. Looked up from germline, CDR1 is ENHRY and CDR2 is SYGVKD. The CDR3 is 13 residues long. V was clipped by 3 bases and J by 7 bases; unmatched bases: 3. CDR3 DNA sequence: TGTGCCATCAGTGATCTGGGGGGGAATGAGCAGTTCTTC. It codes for CAISDLGGNEQFF.

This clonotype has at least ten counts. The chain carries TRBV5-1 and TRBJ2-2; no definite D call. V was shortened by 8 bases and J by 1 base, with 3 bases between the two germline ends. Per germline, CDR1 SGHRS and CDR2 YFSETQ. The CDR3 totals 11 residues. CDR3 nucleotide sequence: TGCGCCAGTCAGAACACCGGGGAGCTGTTTTTT. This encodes CASQNTGELFF.

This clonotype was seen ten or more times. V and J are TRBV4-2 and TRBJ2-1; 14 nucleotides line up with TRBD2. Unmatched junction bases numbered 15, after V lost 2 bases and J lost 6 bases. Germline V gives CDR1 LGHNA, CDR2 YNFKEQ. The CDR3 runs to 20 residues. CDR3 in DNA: TGTGCCAGCAGCCAAAGCGCGGGACTAGCGGGAGAGAATCTGGTCAATGAGCAGTTCTTC. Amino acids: CASSQSAGLAGENLVNEQFF.

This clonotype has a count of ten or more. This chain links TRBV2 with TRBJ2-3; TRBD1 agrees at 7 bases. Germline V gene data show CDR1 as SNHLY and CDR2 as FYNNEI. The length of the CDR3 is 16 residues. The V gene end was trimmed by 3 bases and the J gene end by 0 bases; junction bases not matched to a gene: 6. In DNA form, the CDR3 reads TGTGCCAGCAGTGAGGGACAGAACCCTAGCACAGATACGCAGTATTTT. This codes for CASSEGQNPSTDTQYF.